A selection of T cell receptor beta chains follows, all from one sample in a study of cytomegalovirus exposure and HLA in healthy donors. Sequencing was performed with immunoSEQ multiplex PCR; in TCRdb, only in-frame clones are kept and a portion is missing. The sample lists about 140,000 clones; over 70% were seen once. The sample consisted of PBMCs. The receptors shown here come from a middle-aged man in good health and CMV-seronegative. The CDR3 runs from the conserved cysteine through the conserved F or W.

j_call v_call cdr3_aa
TRBJ1-1 TRBV10-3 CAISEEESATEAFF
TRBJ2-1 TRBV29-1 CSAQRGGGDNEQFF
TRBJ1-5 TRBV19 CASSIVGGSNQPQHF
TRBJ2-1 TRBV4-3 CASSQESTGSYNEQFF
TRBJ2-1 TRBV5-1 CASSSRPGQSSYNEQFF
TRBJ2-3 TRBV11-3 CASSGGESRGTDTQYF
TRBJ1-5 TRBV6-5 CASRREGQPQHF
TRBJ2-3 TRBV9 CASSVETAGGTDTQYF
TRBJ1-1 TRBV6-5 CASRTTGRITEAFF
TRBJ2-2 TRBV27 CASSFQLNTGELFF
TRBJ2-1 TRBV6-5 CASWRGAVDEQFF
TRBJ1-5 TRBV6-5 CASSWDRGTRDQPQHF
TRBJ2-5 TRBV19 CASRDRGQQETQYF
TRBJ1-2 TRBV12-5 CASGLFRQATFYGYTF
TRBJ1-4 TRBV6-1 CASRGGTNEKLFF
NA TRBV6-5 CASTLSPSGGYEQYF
TRBJ1-1 TRBV9 CASSVEGGGNTEAFF
TRBJ2-2 TRBV6-5 CASTRGGNTGELFF
TRBJ1-1 TRBV5-1 CASSLGGQRGDAEAFF
TRBJ2-7 TRBV30 CAWTGQRFREQYF
TRBJ2-5 TRBV11-3 CASSLASGGSETQYF
TRBJ1-6 TRBV13 CASRVGRTSYNSPLHF
TRBJ2-7 TRBV5-1 CASSPRLAGVYEQYF
TRBJ2-5 TRBV15 CATTNSGETQYF
TRBJ2-1 TRBV27 CASSDRVYNEQFF
TRBJ2-7 TRBV6-5 CASSYKDSLWYEQYF
TRBJ2-3 TRBV6-4 CASSETSGGADTQYF
TRBJ1-3 TRBV12-5 CASGLGPAGELSGNTIYF
TRBJ1-5 TRBV4-1 CASSQDLGRALVQPQHF
TRBJ2-1 TRBV6-6 CASSQIRGYNEQFF
TRBJ2-3 TRBV7-9 CASSLIRGRTDTQYF
TRBJ2-7 TRBV7-9 CASSSAGLRSSEQYF
NA TRBV7-9 CASTPDFNRVHEQYF
TRBJ2-5 TRBV6-6 CASSVIRAPQETQYF
TRBJ2-1 TRBV7-9 CAQGTGGKNEQFF
TRBJ2-4 TRBV21-1 CASSNRDSGTKNIQYF
TRBJ2-3 TRBV18 CASSPGSGGLTSTDTQYF
TRBJ2-7 TRBV5-1 CASSIRDRDEQYF
TRBJ1-4 TRBV27 CASRRTGMGEKLFF
TRBJ2-7 TRBV7-8 CASSPRTVLDYEQYF
TRBJ2-7 TRBV27 CASSLSRTVIYEQYF
TRBJ1-4 TRBV15 CATSRDESQEMLREKLFF
TRBJ1-2 TRBV6-1 CASSPRTGPNYGYTF
TRBJ2-5 TRBV7-2 CASSFPRDFQETQYF
TRBJ2-1 TRBV5-1 CASSLGVAGHNEQFF
TRBJ2-3 TRBV12-5 CASGRTSTDTQYF
TRBJ2-7 TRBV7-2 CASSRQGYEQYF
TRBJ1-1 TRBV2 CASRENGLTGDNTEAFF